The 21 T cell receptor beta chains below all came from one sample that was sequenced in a study of blood T cell repertoires in COVID-19. The assay was immunoSEQ multiplex PCR, and TCRdb's table has in-frame clones only and misses some. The sample records more than 200,000 clones, 80% being singletons. The source material was PBMCs or T cells enriched from blood (not recorded which). These receptors were collected from a young man with acute COVID-19.

The rearrangement joins TRBV3-1 (or the pseudogene TRBV3-2) to TRBJ2-7; 12 positions match TRBD2. The CDR3 has 18 amino acids. The V gene end was trimmed by 2 bases and the J gene end by 0 bases; junction bases not matched to a gene: 8. Germline V CDR1 and CDR2: LGHDT, YNNKEL (reference sequence). The DNA for the CDR3 is TGTGCCAGCAGCCAACTAGCGGGGGGGCGTGGTAACTCCTACGAGCAGTACTTC. Encoded protein: CASSQLAGGRGNSYEQYF.

V usage is TRBV14 and J usage is TRBJ1-1; tentative D call: TRBD1 (6 bases). Germline values: CDR1 SGHDN, CDR2 FVKESK. This CDR3 region has 18 residues. The V end lost 4 bases, the J end lost 1 base, and 22 bases lay between the germline ends. CDR3 DNA: TGTGCCAGCAGCCGATGGGTAGGGGGGGCCGTTGGGAACACTGAAGCTTTCTTT. Translated: CASSRWVGGAVGNTEAFF.

The chain uses TRBV25-1 and TRBJ1-2; maybe TRBD1 (6 bases). Trimming left V 4 bases short and J 7 bases short, with 13 bases between. Germline CDR1 is MGHDK and CDR2 is SYGVNS. The CDR3 sequence is 13 residues long. CDR3 amino acids: CASSGQGQSGYTF. CDR3 nucleotides: TGTGCCAGCAGTGGCCAGGGGCAAAGTGGCTACACCTTC.

The V gene is TRBV29-1, the J gene TRBJ2-3; D gene uncertain. Trimming cost V 4 bases and J 0 bases, with 8 bases left between them. Germline V gene data show CDR1 as SQVTM and CDR2 as ANQGSEA. This CDR3 comprises 13 residues. The CDR3: CSVAHSSTDTQYF. DNA for the CDR3: TGCAGCGTTGCCCACAGTAGCACAGATACGCAGTATTTT.

Remarks on this clone: Other DNA sequences in the same sample also yield this CDR3. The CDR3 region has the DNA TGTGCCAGCAGCGGCGGGTCCTACAATGAGCAGTTCTTC. Its translation is CASSGGSYNEQFF. The rearrangement joins TRBV7-9 to TRBJ2-1, with D possibly matching TRBD2 (5 bases). Germline lookup yields CDR1 SEHNR and CDR2 FQNEAQ (reference sequence). Trimming removed 5 bases at V and 1 base at J, with 6 bases between. This CDR3 is built from 13 residues. The whole variable domain, remainder taken from reference TRBV7-9 and TRBJ2-1, is DTGVSQNPRHKITKRGQNVTFRCDPISEHNRLYWYRQTLGQGPEFLTYFQNEAQLEKSRLLSDRFSAERPKGSFSTLEIQRTEQGDSAMYLCASSGGSYNEQFFGPGTRLTVL.

The chain uses TRBV27 and TRBJ2-2, with 7 bases identical to TRBD1. The V and J ends lost 7 bases and 4 bases, in that order; junction bases with no gene match: 15. The CDR3 totals 17 residues. Germline V lookup: CDR1 MNHEY, CDR2 SMNVEV (reference sequence). CDR3 sequence reads: CASTLARQGTSTGELFF. The CDR3 DNA sequence: TGTGCCAGCACACTTGCCCGACAGGGTACGTCCACCGGGGAGCTGTTTTTT.

The sample holds a few counts of this clone. V is TRBV6-1 and J is TRBJ2-1, with a weak D call TRBD2 (6 bases). V shed 0 bases and J shed 0 bases, with 6 bases lying between them. Germline V gene data show CDR1 as MNHNS and CDR2 as SASEGT. CDR3 size: 15 residues. The DNA for the CDR3 is TGTGCCAGCAGTGAAGCGGGGGGCTCCTACAATGAGCAGTTCTTC. Encoded protein: CASSEAGGSYNEQFF.

CDR3 loop: CASSLTGGARTGELFF. The CDR3 DNA reads TGTGCCAGCAGCTTAACGGGGGGCGCGAGGACCGGGGAGCTGTTTTTT. This chain joins TRBV5-5 and TRBJ2-2; TRBD2 might be the D (7 bases). CDR1 and CDR2 (germline): SGHKS, YYEKEE (reference sequence). The CDR3 spans 16 residues. V dropped 2 bases and J dropped 5 bases, with 16 bases sitting between them.

The rearrangement links TRBV3-1 (or the pseudogene TRBV3-2) to TRBJ1-4; tentative D call: TRBD1 (5 bases). From germline, CDR1 is LGHDT and CDR2 YNNKEL (reference sequence). This CDR3 comprises 15 residues. Between the trimmed V and J ends, which lost 0 bases and 7 bases, there was a span of 12 bases. The CDR3 region is CASSQEPGRGEKLFF. The DNA for the CDR3 is TGTGCCAGCAGCCAAGAACCAGGGAGGGGTGAAAAACTGTTTTTT.

This clone was observed once. This chain joins TRBV5-6 and TRBJ2-7; D gene unclear. V was trimmed by 0 bases and J by 2 bases, leaving 9 bases between them. Germline-derived CDR1 and CDR2 are SGHDT and YYEEEE. This CDR3 is 14 amino acids long. CDR3 sequence: CASSLGLDPYEQYF. Here the CDR3 DNA reads TGTGCCAGCAGCTTGGGTCTAGACCCCTACGAGCAGTACTTC.

This chain joins TRBV11-2 and TRBJ2-2; the D gene is possibly TRBD1 (5 bases). The V end was cut by 3 bases, the J end by 6 bases, with 11 bases between. This CDR3 has 14 amino acids. Germline V gene data show CDR1 as SGHAT and CDR2 as FQNNGV. CDR3 in DNA: TGTGCCAGCAGCTTTCAAGGGGCGTCCGGGGAGCTGTTTTTT. This translates into CASSFQGASGELFF.

CDR3 region: CASSRARDINSPLHF. The CDR3, as DNA: TGTGCCAGCTCCCGCGCGAGGGACATTAATTCACCCCTCCACTTT. The chain has TRBV6-5 and TRBJ1-6, with a weak D call TRBD1 (6 bases). Germline V CDR1 and CDR2: MNHEY, SVGAGI. V gave up 8 bases and J gave up 6 bases, with 17 bases separating them. The CDR3 extends over 15 amino acids.

This chain links TRBV9 with TRBJ1-2; 7 bases match TRBD1. The germline gives CDR1 SGDLS, CDR2 YYNGEE. J was trimmed by 8 bases and V by 3 bases; bases with no gene match: 13. The CDR3 runs 15 residues. As DNA, the CDR3 is TGTGCCAGCAGCGCCCTCGAGGTTATAGGGGGCGGCTACACCTTC. Translation gives CASSALEVIGGGYTF.

The chain couples TRBV28 to TRBJ2-3, with D unclear. The CDR3 is made up of 11 amino acids. Germline assignment: CDR1 MDHEN and CDR2 SYDVKM. The V end was cut by 5 bases, the J end by 4 bases, with 4 bases between. This CDR3 is CASSPSDTQYF. CDR3 nucleotide sequence: TGTGCCAGCAGTCCCTCAGATACGCAGTATTTT.

The chain employs TRBV5-4 and TRBJ2-7, with TRBD1 matching over 7 bases. V lost 0 bases and J lost 0; bases outside the gene matches: 0. Germline loops: CDR1 SGHNT, CDR2 YYREEE (reference sequence). The CDR3 runs to 14 residues. CDR3: CASSLGQGSYEQYF. CDR3 DNA: TGTGCCAGCAGCTTGGGACAGGGCTCCTACGAGCAGTACTTC.

The rearrangement links TRBV27 to TRBJ2-7, with 10 positions matching TRBD1. Germline lookup yields CDR1 MNHEY and CDR2 SMNVEV (reference sequence). The V gene end was trimmed by 0 bases and the J gene end by 6 bases; junction bases not matched to a gene: 5. This CDR3 has 15 residues. CDR3 sequence reads: CASSLSRTGGTEQYF. CDR3 DNA: TGTGCCAGCAGTTTATCGAGGACAGGGGGTACCGAGCAGTACTTC.

The rearrangement links TRBV15 to TRBJ1-1, with TRBD1 matching over 9 bases. Germline V lookup: CDR1 LNHNV, CDR2 YYDKDF (reference sequence). The length of the CDR3 is 18 residues. The trim removed 0 bases at V and 5 bases at J, leaving 13 bases unmatched. CDR3 DNA: TGTGCCACCAGCAGAGATATACAGGGGGCTTGGGAAGTGACTGAAGCTTTCTTT. This codes for CATSRDIQGAWEVTEAFF.

The J gene is TRBJ2-7, the V gene TRBV3-1 (or the pseudogene TRBV3-2), with D hard to call. The germline CDR1 and CDR2 sequences are LGHDT and YNNKEL (reference sequence). V shed 0 bases and J shed 1 base, with 10 bases lying between them. The CDR3 covers 15 residues. CDR3 nucleotide sequence: TGTGCCAGCAGCCAAGATTGGCAGTCGTCCTACGAGCAGTACTTC. It codes for CASSQDWQSSYEQYF.

The chain is built from TRBV5-4 and TRBJ2-2, with a tentative D call TRBD1 (7 bases). Germline lookup yields CDR1 SGHNT and CDR2 YYREEE (reference sequence). V dropped 2 bases and J dropped 7 bases, with 15 bases sitting between them. The CDR3 has 15 amino acids. In DNA, the CDR3 is TGTGCCAGCAGCTTAGCGGCAGGGGGGAGCGGGGAGCTGTTTTTT. Protein: CASSLAAGGSGELFF.

A remark on this clone: Other DNA sequences in this specimen translate into the identical CDR3. The chain uses TRBV7-9 and TRBJ2-3; 8 bases fit TRBD2. In germline, CDR1 is SEHNR, CDR2 FQNEAQ (reference sequence). There are 13 residues in the CDR3. Losses at the gene ends were 6 bases for V and 4 bases for J; bases not matched to a gene: 3. This CDR3 reads CASSPGGPDTQYF. CDR3 bases: TGTGCCAGCAGTCCGGGGGGGCCAGATACGCAGTATTTT.

This clone was found once. The chain is built from TRBV28 and TRBJ2-1; 10 nucleotides agree with TRBD2. After removal of 5 bases from V and 0 bases from J, the junction contained 4 bases not matched to a gene. Germline loops: CDR1 MDHEN, CDR2 SYDVKM. This CDR3 has 16 amino acids. The CDR3 coding sequence is TGTGCCAGCAGTCCGACTAGCGGGCGCTCCTACAATGAGCAGTTCTTC. Protein product: CASSPTSGRSYNEQFF.